The clone carrying this TCR beta chain has only one observation. Its target is unknown. This sample was taken from a study of cytomegalovirus exposure and HLA in healthy donors. Study-level results: Versus the approximately 700-donor mean, an Asian-associated ancestry cluster reportedly showed fewer N-insertions in a later analysis. A later analysis linked a missense DCLRE1C variant to TCR beta V- and J-gene trimming.

The PCR made use of 60 Vbeta and 13 Jbeta primers. Per the original data handling: Unique TCR beta chains totaled roughly 81 million in a later count, with approximately 11 million of them shared. TCRdb's copy holds only in-frame clones and misses some; the assay was immunoSEQ multiplex PCR. That table furnishes V, J and clone size, whereas the DNA furnished D and trimming. The table includes 150,000 to 200,000 clones, nearly 70% detected once. This receptor was taken from a man aged 25-40 years in good health and CMV-seropositive. The sequenced material came from PBMCs.

CDR3: CASRILAAHEQFF. CDR3 in DNA: TGTGCCAGCAGAATACTAGCGGCCCATGAGCAGTTCTTC. V and J are TRBV6-5 and TRBJ2-1, with 8 positions matching TRBD2. V dropped 6 bases and J dropped 8; count of bases not matched to a gene: 6. This CDR3 spans 13 amino acids. The germline V gene encodes CDR1 MNHEY and CDR2 SVGAGI.